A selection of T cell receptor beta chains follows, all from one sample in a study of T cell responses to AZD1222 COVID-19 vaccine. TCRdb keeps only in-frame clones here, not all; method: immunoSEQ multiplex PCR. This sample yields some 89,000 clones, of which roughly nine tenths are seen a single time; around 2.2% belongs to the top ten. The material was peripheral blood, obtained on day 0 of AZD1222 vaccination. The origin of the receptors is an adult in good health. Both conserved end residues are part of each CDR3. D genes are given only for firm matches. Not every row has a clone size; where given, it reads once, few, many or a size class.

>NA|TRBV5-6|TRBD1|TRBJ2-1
CASRLRQGSEQFF
TGTGCCAGCAGATTAAGACAGGGAAGTGAGCAGTTCTTC
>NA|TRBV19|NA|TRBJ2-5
CASSMNPVGFSGSETQYF
TGTGCCAGTAGTATGAACCCCGTGGGTTTCTCGGGGTCGGAGACCCAGTACTTC
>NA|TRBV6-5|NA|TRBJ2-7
CASKRTVNRPYEQYF
TGTGCCAGCAAGCGCACGGTCAATCGCCCCTACGAGCAGTACTTC
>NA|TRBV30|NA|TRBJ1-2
CAWSESDITGYTF
TGTGCCTGGAGTGAAAGTGACATTACGGGCTACACCTTC
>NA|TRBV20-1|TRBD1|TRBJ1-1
CSASRDRVNTEAFF
TGCAGTGCTAGTAGGGACAGGGTGAACACTGAAGCTTTCTTT
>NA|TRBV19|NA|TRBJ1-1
CASSIQGNTEAFF
TGTGCCAGTAGTATACAGGGGAACACTGAAGCTTTCTTT
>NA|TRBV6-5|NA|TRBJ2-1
CASSYSATGSGEQFF
TGTGCCAGCAGTTACTCGGCCACTGGGAGCGGTGAGCAGTTCTTC
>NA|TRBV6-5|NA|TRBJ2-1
CASSSLLLSGGNEQFF
TGTGCCAGCAGTTCCCTATTACTGTCCGGGGGTAATGAGCAGTTCTTC
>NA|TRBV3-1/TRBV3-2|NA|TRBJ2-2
CASSRDAGIGELFF
TGTGCCAGCAGCCGAGACGCAGGGATCGGGGAGCTGTTTTTT
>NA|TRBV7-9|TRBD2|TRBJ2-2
CASSSGTSGMLTGELFF
TGTGCCAGCAGCTCCGGGACTAGCGGGATGTTGACCGGGGAGCTGTTTTTT
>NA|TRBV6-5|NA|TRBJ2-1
CASSYAELYNEQFF
TGTGCCAGCAGTTATGCAGAGCTTTACAATGAGCAGTTCTTC
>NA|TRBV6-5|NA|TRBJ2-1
CASSSIVGGADNEQFF
TGTGCCAGCAGTTCGATCGTAGGCGGGGCCGACAATGAGCAGTTCTTC
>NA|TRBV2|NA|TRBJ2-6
CASSSDRASGANVLTF
TGTGCCAGCAGTTCCGACAGAGCCTCTGGGGCCAACGTCCTGACTTTC
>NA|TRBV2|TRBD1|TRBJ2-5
CASSRQGGHQEPQYF
TGTGCCAGCAGCAGACAGGGGGGCCACCAAGAGCCCCAGTACTTC
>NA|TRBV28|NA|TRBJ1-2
CASSFGQYYGYTF
TGTGCCAGCAGTTTCGGACAGTACTATGGCTACACCTTC
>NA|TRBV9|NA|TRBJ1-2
CASSVGGQPSVGYTF
TGTGCCAGCAGCGTAGGAGGGCAGCCTTCCGTCGGCTACACCTTC
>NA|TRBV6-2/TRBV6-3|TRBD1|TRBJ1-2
CASSYGTAPRGYGYTF
TGTGCCAGCAGTTACGGGACAGCCCCACGGGGCTATGGCTACACCTTC
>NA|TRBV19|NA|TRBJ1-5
CASSILGVNQPQHF
TGTGCCAGTAGTATTTTGGGGGTAAATCAGCCCCAGCATTTT
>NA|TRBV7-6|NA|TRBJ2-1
CASSPRTRGAYNEQFF
TGTGCCAGCAGCCCCCGGACCAGGGGGGCCTACAATGAGCAGTTCTTC
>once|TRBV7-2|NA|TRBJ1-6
CASSFGNNSPLHF
TGTGCCAGCAGCTTTGGCAATAATTCACCCCTCCACTTT
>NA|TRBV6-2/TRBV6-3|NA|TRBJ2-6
CASIPNRDSLAGANVLTF
TGTGCCAGCATCCCAAACCGGGACTCCCTGGCTGGGGCCAACGTCCTGACTTTC
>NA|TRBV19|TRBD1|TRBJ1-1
CASSIGQGRTEAFF
TGTGCCAGTAGTATAGGACAGGGGCGCACTGAAGCTTTCTTT
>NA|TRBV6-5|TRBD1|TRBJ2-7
CASSYSRQGYEQYF
TGTGCCAGCAGTTACTCCCGACAGGGCTACGAGCAGTACTTC
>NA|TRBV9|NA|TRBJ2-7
CASSPRLGSNYEQYF
TGTGCCAGCAGCCCCCGCCTGGGCAGTAACTACGAGCAGTACTTC
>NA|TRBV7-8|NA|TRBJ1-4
CASSLAGPTNEKLFF
TGTGCCAGCAGCTTAGCTGGCCCAACTAATGAAAAACTGTTTTTT
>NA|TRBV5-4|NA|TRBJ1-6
CASSLEPMEIYNSPLHF
TGTGCCAGCAGCTTGGAGCCGATGGAAATTTATAATTCACCCCTCCACTTT
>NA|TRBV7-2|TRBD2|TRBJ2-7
CASSMTSGKSYEQYF
TGTGCCAGCAGCATGACTAGCGGGAAATCCTACGAGCAGTACTTC
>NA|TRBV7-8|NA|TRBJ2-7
CASSQGSGTQYF
TGTGCCAGCAGCCAGGGATCGGGGACGCAGTACTTC
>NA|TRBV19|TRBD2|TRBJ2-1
CASSITLTSGSAEQFF
TGTGCCAGTAGTATAACGTTGACTAGCGGGAGTGCTGAGCAGTTCTTC